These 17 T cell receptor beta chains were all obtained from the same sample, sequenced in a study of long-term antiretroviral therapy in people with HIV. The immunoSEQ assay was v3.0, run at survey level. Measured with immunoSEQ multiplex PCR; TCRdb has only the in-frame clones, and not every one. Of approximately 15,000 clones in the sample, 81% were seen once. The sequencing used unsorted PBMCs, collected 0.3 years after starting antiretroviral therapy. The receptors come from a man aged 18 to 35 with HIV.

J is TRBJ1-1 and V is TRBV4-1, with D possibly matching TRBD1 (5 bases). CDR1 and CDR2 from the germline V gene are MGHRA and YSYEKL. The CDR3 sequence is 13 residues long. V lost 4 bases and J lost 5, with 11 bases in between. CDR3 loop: CASSPPGGTEAFF. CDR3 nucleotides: TGCGCCAGCAGCCCTCCCGGGGGGACTGAAGCTTTCTTT.

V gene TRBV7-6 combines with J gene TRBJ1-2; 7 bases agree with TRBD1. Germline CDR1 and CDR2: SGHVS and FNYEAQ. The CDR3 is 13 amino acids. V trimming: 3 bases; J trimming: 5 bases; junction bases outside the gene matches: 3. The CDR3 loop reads CASSFAGGYGYTF. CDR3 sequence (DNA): TGTGCCAGCAGCTTCGCAGGGGGTTATGGCTACACCTTC.

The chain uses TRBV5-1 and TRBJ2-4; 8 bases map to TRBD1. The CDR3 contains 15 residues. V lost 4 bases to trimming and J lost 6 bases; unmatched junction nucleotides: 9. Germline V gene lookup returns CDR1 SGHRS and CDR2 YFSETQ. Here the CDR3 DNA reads TGCGCCAGCAGCACGGGGCCTGGACAGGGAAACATTCAGTACTTC. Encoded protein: CASSTGPGQGNIQYF. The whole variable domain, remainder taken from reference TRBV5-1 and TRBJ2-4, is KAGVTQTPRYLIKTRGQQVTLSCSPISGHRSVSWYQQTPGQGLQFLFEYFSETQRNKGNFPGRFSGRQFSNSRSEMNVSTLELGDSALYLCASSTGPGQGNIQYFGAGTRLSVL.

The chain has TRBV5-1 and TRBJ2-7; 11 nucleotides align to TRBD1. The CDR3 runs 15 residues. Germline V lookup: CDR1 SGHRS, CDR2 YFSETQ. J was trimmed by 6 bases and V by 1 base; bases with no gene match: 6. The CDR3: CASSLFGTGGLEQYF. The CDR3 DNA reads TGCGCCAGCAGCTTGTTCGGGACAGGGGGGCTCGAGCAGTACTTC.

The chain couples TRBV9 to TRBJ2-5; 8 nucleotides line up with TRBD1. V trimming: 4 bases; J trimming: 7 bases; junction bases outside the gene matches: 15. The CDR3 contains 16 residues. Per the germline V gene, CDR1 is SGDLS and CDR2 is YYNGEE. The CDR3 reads CASSSKPGQGFTTQYF. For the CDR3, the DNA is TGTGCCAGCAGCTCCAAACCAGGACAGGGATTTACGACCCAGTACTTC.

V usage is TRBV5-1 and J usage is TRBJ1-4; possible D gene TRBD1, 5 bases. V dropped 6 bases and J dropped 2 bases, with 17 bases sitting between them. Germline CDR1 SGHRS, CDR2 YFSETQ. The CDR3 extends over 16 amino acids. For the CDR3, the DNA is TGCGCCAGCATGGCAGGGTGGTACTCGACTAATGAAAAACTGTTTTTT. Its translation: CASMAGWYSTNEKLFF.

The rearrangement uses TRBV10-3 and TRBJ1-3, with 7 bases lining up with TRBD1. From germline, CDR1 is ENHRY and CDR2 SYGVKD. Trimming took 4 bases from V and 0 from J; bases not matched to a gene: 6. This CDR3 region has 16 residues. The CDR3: CAISATGLDSGNTIYF. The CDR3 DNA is TGTGCCATCAGTGCGACAGGGCTTGACTCTGGAAACACCATATATTTT.

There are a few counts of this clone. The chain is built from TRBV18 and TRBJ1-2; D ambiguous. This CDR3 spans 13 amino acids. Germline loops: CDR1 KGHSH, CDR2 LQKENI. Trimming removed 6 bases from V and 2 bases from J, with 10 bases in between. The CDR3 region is CASSPGENYGYTF. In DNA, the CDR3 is TGTGCCAGCTCTCCGGGAGAGAACTATGGCTACACCTTC.

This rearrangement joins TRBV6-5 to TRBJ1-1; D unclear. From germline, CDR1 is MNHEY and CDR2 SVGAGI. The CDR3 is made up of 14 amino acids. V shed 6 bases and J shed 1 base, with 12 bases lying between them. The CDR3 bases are TGTGCCAGCAGAAGAAAGGGTGGGAACACTGAAGCTTTCTTT. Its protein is CASRRKGGNTEAFF.

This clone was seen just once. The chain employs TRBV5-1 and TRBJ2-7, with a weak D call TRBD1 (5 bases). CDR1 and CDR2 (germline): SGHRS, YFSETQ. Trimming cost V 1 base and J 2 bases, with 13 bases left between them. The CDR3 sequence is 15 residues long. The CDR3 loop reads CASSLLTRGPYEQYF. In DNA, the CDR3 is TGCGCCAGCAGCTTGCTCACAAGGGGCCCCTACGAGCAGTACTTC.

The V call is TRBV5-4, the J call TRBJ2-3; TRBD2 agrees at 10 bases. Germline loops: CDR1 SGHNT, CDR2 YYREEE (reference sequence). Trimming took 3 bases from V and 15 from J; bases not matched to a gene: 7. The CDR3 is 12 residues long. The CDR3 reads CASSYPSGGVYF. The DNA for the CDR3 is TGTGCCAGCAGCTACCCTAGCGGGGGAGTTTATTTT. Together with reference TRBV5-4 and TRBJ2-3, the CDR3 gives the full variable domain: ETGVTQSPTHLIKTRGQQVTLRCSSQSGHNTVSWYQQALGQGPQFIFQYYREEENGRGNFPPRFSGLQFPNYSSELNVNALELDDSALYLCASSYPSGGVYFGPGTRLTVL.

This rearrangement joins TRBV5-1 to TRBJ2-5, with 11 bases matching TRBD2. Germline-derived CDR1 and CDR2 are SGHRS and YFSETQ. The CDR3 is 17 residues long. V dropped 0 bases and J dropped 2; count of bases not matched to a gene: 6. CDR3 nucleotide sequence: TGCGCCAGCAGCTTGGCCGGCCTAGCGGGGGGTCAAGAGACCCAGTACTTC. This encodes CASSLAGLAGGQETQYF.

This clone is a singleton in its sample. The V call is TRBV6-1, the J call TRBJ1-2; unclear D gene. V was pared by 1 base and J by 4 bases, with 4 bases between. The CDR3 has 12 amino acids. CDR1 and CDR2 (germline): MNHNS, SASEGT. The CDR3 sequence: CASSEGSYGYTF. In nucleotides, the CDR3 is TGTGCCAGCAGTGAAGGGAGCTATGGCTACACCTTC.

The CDR3, as DNA: TGTGCCAGCAGTTACGCAGCAGGGCCCACTGAAGCTTTCTTT. Translating it yields CASSYAAGPTEAFF. The chain carries TRBV6-5 and TRBJ1-1; perhaps TRBD1 as D (5 bases). V lost 2 bases and J 4 bases, leaving 11 bases between the germline ends. This CDR3 has 14 amino acids. Looked up from germline, CDR1 is MNHEY and CDR2 is SVGAGI.

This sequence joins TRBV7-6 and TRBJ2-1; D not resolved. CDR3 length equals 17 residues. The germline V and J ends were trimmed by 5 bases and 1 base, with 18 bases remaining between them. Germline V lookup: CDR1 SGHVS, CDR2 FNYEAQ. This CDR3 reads CASSLAAPQGSYNEQFF. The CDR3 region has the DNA TGTGCCAGCAGCCTCGCAGCCCCCCAAGGGTCCTACAATGAGCAGTTCTTC.

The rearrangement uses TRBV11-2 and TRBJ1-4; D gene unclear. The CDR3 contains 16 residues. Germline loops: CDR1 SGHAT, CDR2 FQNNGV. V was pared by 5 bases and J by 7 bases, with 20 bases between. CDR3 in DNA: TGTGCCAGCAGCGCGGTGGGAAGGCCCCGAGGTGAAAAACTGTTTTTT. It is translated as CASSAVGRPRGEKLFF. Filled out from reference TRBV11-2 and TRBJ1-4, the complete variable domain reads EAGVAQSPRYKIIEKRQSVAFWCNPISGHATLYWYQQILGQGPKLLIQFQNNGVVDDSQLPKDRFSAERLKGVDSTLKIQPAKLEDSAVYLCASSAVGRPRGEKLFFGSGTQLSVL.

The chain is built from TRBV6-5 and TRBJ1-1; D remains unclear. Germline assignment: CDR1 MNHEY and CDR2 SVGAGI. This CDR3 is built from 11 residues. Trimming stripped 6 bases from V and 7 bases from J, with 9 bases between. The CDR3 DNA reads TGTGCCAGCAGGGGCCGGGGTGAAGCTTTCTTT. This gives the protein CASRGRGEAFF.